This T cell receptor beta chain is drawn from a study of shared clonotypes between healthy human individuals (dated by TCRdb to the early 2020s). General notes on the study: Two women and a few men aged 18 to 49 years were included in the cohort. Blood TCR repertoires of 5 or 6 healthy adults were deeply sequenced to estimate repertoire size and the extent of clonotype sharing between individuals. Different laboratories and diverse techniques were used to prepare libraries and sequence TCR repertoires, to increase sequencing depth and limit assay-specific biases. Each donor's leukapheresis produced roughly between roughly 0.9 and 8.9 billion PBMCs.

Using the deep immunoSEQ assay, TCR CDR3 regions were amplified from genomic DNA by multiplex PCR. Extracted genomic DNA from each cell subset was spread evenly across all wells of several immunoSEQ 96-well plates, with each plate serving as a replicate. Each replicate PCR for unsorted PBMC received approximately 300 ng genomic DNA, equal to 30,000 or so T cell genomes. Ten immunoSEQ deep assay plates were used to sequence the unsorted PBMC genomic DNA. Purified libraries were quantified with a Qubit 3.0 fluorometer, sized on a Bioanalyzer 2100, and re-quantified with the KAPA Library Quantification kit. Every immunoSEQ 96-well plate was sequenced on a separate single-read 150-cycle Illumina NextSeq 550 flow cell. In the original analysis: Because the immunoSEQ output included only junctional sequences and no quality scores, the filtering could not be the same as the filtering used for full-length reads. To assign V/J genes and CDR3, sequences were annotated using PyIR, a Python wrapper for IgBLAST v1.9, with IMGT germline references. Any read was removed if the V/J assignment was weak (E-value above 1e-6), the CDR3 was missing, or the read contained stop codons, out-of-frame junctions, or ambiguous translated residues. V3J clonotypes were defined by identical inferred V gene, J gene, and CDR3 amino acid sequence. To compute the percentage overlap between repertoires, the number of shared unique clonotypes was divided by the size of the smaller repertoire. Three approaches were used to assess repertoire richness: RTK rarefaction, the Chao1 estimator, and Recon v2.1 estimates of unobserved clonotypes. The table comes from immuneACCESS by way of TCRdb, which keeps in-frame sequences with V and J called. Part of the clones is missing from these tables; in studies checked, under half for an unresolved V gene and the rest for unknown reasons. Clonal size and the V and J genes are those of that table, whereas D and trimming came from the DNA. Counted in this sample were about 490,000 clones; approximately 79% of them appeared once. In total, the top ten clones hold 10% to 15% of the sample.

The donors were healthy, HIV-negative adults who had no recently reported acute infections or vaccinations. Every donor was a Caucasian adult residing in Nashville, Tennessee, USA. For unsorted samples, about 85 million PBMCs were counted and genomic DNA was extracted with the QIAamp DNA Blood Mini kit. Blood was collected by leukapheresis, and PBMCs were isolated by Ficoll-Histopaque density gradient centrifugation and then cryopreserved in liquid nitrogen vapor phase. The full study reports these points: Sampling was restricted to blood, and TCR repertoires in tissues likely differ from the TCR repertoires found in blood. The genetic and exposure-history diversity represented was limited by the small number of donors. Pairwise subsampling led to the expectation that sequencing depth would affect the degree of clonotype sharing among donors.

From its cysteine to its phenylalanine, the CDR3 spans 11 amino acids. CDR3 DNA only is kept here, 33 bases in frame from base 1. In the germline V gene, CDR1 corresponds to MDHEN and CDR2 to SYDVKM. Turning to this clone: Its antigen is not yet known. It has no much larger one-base neighbor in the sample; base qualities were not kept.

The V and J genes are TRBV28 and TRBJ2-5, with the identity of the D gene unclear. The TCR sequence derives from a woman between 40 and 55 years old in good health. Some clones in this sample may be carry-over from other donors' samples. Sequencing was carried out using PBMCs. This receptor carries the CDR3 CEATCGETQYF. Read as DNA, the sequence is TGTGAGGCGACGTGTGGAGAGACCCAGTACTTC. Supplemented by the reference TRBV28 and TRBJ2-5 proteins around the CDR3, the complete variable domain is DVKVTQSSRYLVKRTGEKVFLECVQDMDHENMFWYRQDPGLGLRLIYFSYDVKMKEKGDIPEGYSVSREKKERFSLILESASTNQTSMYLCEATCGETQYFGPGTRLLVL.